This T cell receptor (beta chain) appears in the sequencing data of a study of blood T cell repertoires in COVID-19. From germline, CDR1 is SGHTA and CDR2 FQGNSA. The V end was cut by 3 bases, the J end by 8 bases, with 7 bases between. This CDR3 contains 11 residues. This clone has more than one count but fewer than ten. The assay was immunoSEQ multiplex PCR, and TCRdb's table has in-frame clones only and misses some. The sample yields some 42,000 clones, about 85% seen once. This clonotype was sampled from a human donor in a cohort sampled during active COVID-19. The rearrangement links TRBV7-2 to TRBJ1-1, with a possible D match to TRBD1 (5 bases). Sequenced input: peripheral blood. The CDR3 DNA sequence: TGTGCCAGCAGCTTGAAGGGGGAAGCTTTCTTT. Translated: CASSLKGEAFF.